One and the same sample provided the 30 T cell receptor beta chains below, sequenced in a study of blood T cell repertoires in COVID-19. Method: immunoSEQ multiplex PCR; TCRdb's copy keeps in-frame clones and lacks some. The sample shows fewer than 250,000 clones, approximately 80% of them seen only once. The sample taken for sequencing was PBMCs or T cells enriched from blood (not recorded which). The receptors were gathered from a man aged 60-69 years who had recovered from COVID-19.

J is TRBJ2-1 and V is TRBV30; 7 bases agree with TRBD1. V shed 8 bases, J shed 12 bases, and the junction held 10 bases outside the gene matches. The V gene's germline CDR1 is GTSNPN and CDR2 SVGIG (reference sequence). The CDR3 loop spans 11 amino acids. The CDR3 region has the DNA TGTGCCCAAGGAGTGGGACAGATGCAGTTCTTC. The encoded protein is CAQGVGQMQFF.

This clone was detected only a few times. The chain couples TRBV7-9 to TRBJ1-1, with D uncertain. The germline gives CDR1 SEHNR, CDR2 FQNEAQ (reference sequence). Deletions cut 5 bases from V and 5 bases from J, with 6 bases between. There are 11 residues in the CDR3. CDR3 DNA sequence: TGTGCCAGCAGCGCACAAACTGAAGCTTTCTTT. Its protein product is CASSAQTEAFF.

The chain uses TRBV6-1 and TRBJ1-5; possible D gene TRBD1, 5 bases. The germline V gene encodes CDR1 MNHNS and CDR2 SASEGT. The V end lost 4 bases, the J end lost 0 bases, and 16 bases lay between the germline ends. CDR3 length: 17 residues. In nucleotides, the CDR3 is TGTGCCAGCAGTGCCGCTCCTACAGGTTATAGCAATCAGCCCCAGCATTTT. Translated: CASSAAPTGYSNQPQHF.

The V call is TRBV4-3, the J call TRBJ1-5; D might be TRBD1 (5 bases). The V end was cut by 0 bases, the J end by 6 bases, with 12 bases between. Germline-derived CDR1 and CDR2 are LGHNA and YSLEER. The CDR3 has 15 amino acids. The CDR3 nucleotides read TGCGCCAGCAGCCAAGATAGAACAGGTAGTCAGCCCCAGCATTTT. Translating gives CASSQDRTGSQPQHF.

This chain connects TRBV11-2 to TRBJ1-2; no reliable D call. The CDR3 covers 15 residues. V gave up 0 bases and J gave up 2 bases, with 10 bases separating them. The germline V gene encodes CDR1 SGHAT and CDR2 FQNNGV. Here the CDR3 DNA reads TGTGCCAGCAGCTTAGATCATGCGGGAAACTATGGCTACACCTTC. It codes for CASSLDHAGNYGYTF.

The V gene is TRBV3-1 (or the pseudogene TRBV3-2), the J gene TRBJ1-5; D is possibly TRBD1 (5 bases). V was clipped by 0 bases and J by 9 bases, with 12 bases between them. The CDR3 totals 14 residues. Per the germline V gene, CDR1 is LGHDT and CDR2 is YNNKEL (reference sequence). The DNA for the CDR3 is TGTGCCAGCAGCCAAGACAGGGCCGGCGGGCCCCAGCATTTT. Its translation: CASSQDRAGGPQHF.

This clone was found a few times. The V call is TRBV15, the J call TRBJ2-3, with D tentatively TRBD1 (5 bases). The CDR3 is made up of 17 amino acids. The germline CDR1 and CDR2 sequences are LNHNV and YYDKDF (reference sequence). V was pared by 5 bases and J by 0 bases, with 18 bases between. The CDR3 nucleotides are TGTGCCACCAGCGGGCGTAGGGGTCGTGCTAGCACAGATACGCAGTATTTT. Translation: CATSGRRGRASTDTQYF. Full variable domain (outside the CDR3, taken from reference TRBV15 and TRBJ2-3): DAMVIQNPRYQVTQFGKPVTLSCSQTLNHNVMYWYQQKSSQAPKLLFHYYDKDFNNEADTPDNFQSRRPNTSFCFLDIRSPGLGDTAMYLCATSGRRGRASTDTQYFGPGTRLTVL.

This chain connects TRBV2 to TRBJ2-5; D uncertain. V lost 3 bases and J lost 2, with 7 bases in between. The germline CDR1 and CDR2 sequences are SNHLY and FYNNEI. CDR3 length: 13 residues. CDR3 amino acids: CASSEAEQETQYF. In DNA, the CDR3 is TGTGCCAGCAGTGAGGCGGAGCAAGAGACCCAGTACTTC.

V gene TRBV7-9 combines with J gene TRBJ2-7; tentative D call: TRBD2 (6 bases). V was pared by 0 bases and J by 3 bases, with 12 bases between. The CDR3 extends over 15 amino acids. Germline V gene lookup returns CDR1 SEHNR and CDR2 FQNEAQ (reference sequence). CDR3 amino acids: CASSLAGGGIYEQYF. Written as DNA, the CDR3 is TGTGCCAGCAGCTTAGCGGGGGGTGGTATCTACGAGCAGTACTTC.

The CDR3 loop reads CASSLDRDNEQFF. The CDR3 region has the DNA TGTGCCAGCAGTCTGGACAGGGACAATGAGCAGTTCTTC. This sequence joins TRBV6-5 and TRBJ2-1; 8 bases map to TRBD1. V shed 5 bases and J 5 bases; nucleotides not matched to a gene: 2. CDR1 and CDR2 from the germline V gene are MNHEY and SVGAGI. The CDR3 length is 13 residues.

This chain joins TRBV9 and TRBJ2-1; possible D gene TRBD2, 6 bases. V lost 4 bases, J lost 5 bases, and 13 bases lay in between. CDR1 SGDLS and CDR2 YYNGEE come from the germline V gene. The CDR3 spans 14 residues. This CDR3 is CASSIGTRNNEQFF. DNA for the CDR3: TGTGCCAGCAGCATCGGGACTCGCAACAATGAGCAGTTCTTC.

The chain uses TRBV11-3 and TRBJ1-5; weak D call: TRBD1 (5 bases). The CDR3 loop spans 14 amino acids. V lost 2 bases and J 3 bases, leaving 8 bases between the germline ends. Germline V CDR1 and CDR2: SGHNT, YENEEA. The CDR3 bases are TGTGCCAGCAGCTTAACAGGATACAATCAGCCCCAGCATTTT. The encoded protein is CASSLTGYNQPQHF.

The DNA for the CDR3 is TGTGCCAGTAGGGGGCTAGCGGGGATTGGCGGGGAGCTGTTTTTT. Encoded protein: CASRGLAGIGGELFF. V usage is TRBV19 and J usage is TRBJ2-2, with 9 bases fitting TRBD2. J gave up 7 bases and V 6 bases, and 9 bases lay outside the gene matches. CDR1 is LNHDA and CDR2 is SQIVND in the germline V gene (reference sequence). This CDR3 is built from 15 residues.

This clone was seen a few times. Other DNA sequences from this sample encode an identical CDR3 as well. This sequence joins TRBV19 and TRBJ1-5; 8 nucleotides line up with TRBD1. The V gene end was trimmed by 3 bases and the J gene end by 2 bases; junction bases not matched to a gene: 6. This CDR3 contains 16 residues. CDR1 LNHDA and CDR2 SQIVND come from the germline V gene (reference sequence). DNA for the CDR3: TGTGCCAGTAGTATCCTTGGACAGGGCGGCAATCAGCCCCAGCATTTT. Amino acid sequence: CASSILGQGGNQPQHF.

The rearrangement links TRBV18 to TRBJ1-3, with TRBD1 as a possible D gene (5 bases). The ends were cut back, 2 bases at V and 0 bases at J, with 5 bases in the middle. The germline CDR1 and CDR2 sequences are KGHSH and LQKENI. The length of the CDR3 is 14 residues. The CDR3 DNA is TGTGCCAGCTCACCAGACAGCTCTGGAAACACCATATATTTT. As protein: CASSPDSSGNTIYF. Filled out from reference TRBV18 and TRBJ1-3, the complete variable domain reads NAGVMQNPRHLVRRRGQEARLRCSPMKGHSHVYWYRQLPEEGLKFMVYLQKENIIDESGMPKERFSAEFPKEGPSILRIQQVVRGDSAAYFCASSPDSSGNTIYFGEGSWLTVV.

The rearrangement joins TRBV5-1 to TRBJ1-4, with 8 bases matching TRBD1. There are 15 residues in the CDR3. The germline V gene has CDR1 SGHRS and CDR2 YFSETQ. V shed 4 bases, J shed 8 bases, and the junction held 10 bases outside the gene matches. The CDR3 bases are TGCGCCAGCAGCCCCACGCAGGGGGCCAGAGAAAAACTGTTTTTT. It encodes CASSPTQGAREKLFF.

This chain joins TRBV7-2 and TRBJ1-6; 9 nucleotides align to TRBD1. V lost 5 bases, J lost 7 bases, and 6 bases stayed unmatched. Germline V gene data show CDR1 as SGHTA and CDR2 as FQGNSA. This CDR3 has 15 residues. CDR3: CASSQRTGENSPLHF. The CDR3 DNA is TGTGCCAGCAGCCAACGGACAGGGGAAAATTCACCCCTCCACTTT.

V is TRBV6-2 or TRBV6-3 and J is TRBJ1-2, with D possibly TRBD1 on 5 matching bases. The CDR3 loop spans 16 amino acids. Deletions cut 4 bases from V and 4 bases from J, with 19 bases between. Germline V gene sequence: CDR1 MNHEY, CDR2 SVGEGT. The CDR3 coding sequence is TGTGCCAGCAGTTCGGGACTCCTTGGCGATCGCTATGGCTACACCTTC. Protein sequence: CASSSGLLGDRYGYTF.

CDR3 loop: CASSSGHWNTGELFF. CDR3 DNA: TGTGCCAGCAGCTCGGGACACTGGAACACCGGGGAGCTGTTTTTT. This sequence joins TRBV13 and TRBJ2-2; D possibly corresponds to TRBD1 (6 bases). The germline V and J ends were trimmed by 4 bases and 1 base, with 10 bases remaining between them. Germline V gives CDR1 PRHDT, CDR2 FYEKMQ (reference sequence). This CDR3 is 15 amino acids long.

This clone was picked up one time. This chain links TRBV18 with TRBJ1-6, with no clear D. The CDR3 has 13 residues. Germline loops: CDR1 KGHSH, CDR2 LQKENI. V dropped 0 bases and J dropped 7 bases, with 4 bases sitting between them. Here the CDR3 DNA reads TGTGCCAGCTCACCACCTCAGAATTCACCCCTCCACTTT. It yields the protein CASSPPQNSPLHF.

The CDR3 DNA is TGTGCCACCAGTGACCCCGGACAGGGGGACACTGAAGCTTTCTTT. Its translation: CATSDPGQGDTEAFF. This rearrangement joins TRBV24-1 to TRBJ1-1; TRBD1 aligns across 10 bases. Germline assignment: CDR1 KGHDR and CDR2 SFDVKD. The CDR3 totals 15 residues. The junction had 4 bases not matched to a gene; V was cut back by 4 bases and J by 3 bases.

This rearrangement joins TRBV10-3 to TRBJ1-1; maybe TRBD1 (5 bases). CDR1 ENHRY and CDR2 SYGVKD come from the germline V gene. Deletions cut 6 bases from V and 2 bases from J, with 13 bases between. The CDR3 has 14 residues. CDR3 in amino acids: CAISPGGTNTEAFF. CDR3 bases: TGTGCCATCAGCCCCGGGGGAACTAACACTGAAGCTTTCTTT.

The chain carries TRBV5-5 and TRBJ1-4, with D unclear. Trimming removed 5 bases from V and 7 bases from J, with 21 bases in between. The CDR3 extends over 16 amino acids. Germline-derived CDR1 and CDR2 are SGHKS and YYEKEE (reference sequence). The CDR3 reads CASSPVLVRHSEKLFF. For the CDR3, the DNA is TGTGCCAGCAGTCCGGTCTTGGTCAGGCATAGTGAAAAACTGTTTTTT.

V gene TRBV19 combines with J gene TRBJ1-5, with 7 bases that match TRBD1. Germline values: CDR1 LNHDA, CDR2 SQIVND (reference sequence). This CDR3 is built from 19 residues. J lost 0 bases, V lost 3 bases, and 14 bases had no gene match. CDR3 in DNA: TGTGCCAGTAGTATTAGATCCGGGACAGAGAAACTTAGCAATCAGCCCCAGCATTTT. Its translation is CASSIRSGTEKLSNQPQHF.

The rearrangement joins TRBV4-1 to TRBJ1-2, with D possibly TRBD1 on 6 matching bases. Trimming shortened V by 0 bases and J by 2 bases, and 16 bases separated the two germline ends. The CDR3 extends over 17 amino acids. Germline CDR1 and CDR2: MGHRA and YSYEKL. The CDR3 DNA is TGCGCCAGCAGCCAAGAAACAGGGAGAAGTAGAAACTATGGCTACACCTTC. Its protein product is CASSQETGRSRNYGYTF.

The CDR3 spells CASINRGSSGANVLTF. The CDR3, as DNA: TGTGCCAGTATAAACAGAGGGTCCTCTGGGGCCAACGTCCTGACTTTC. This chain uses TRBV19 with TRBJ2-6; D perhaps matches TRBD2 (5 bases). Germline CDR1 and CDR2: LNHDA and SQIVND (reference sequence). There are 16 residues in the CDR3. V was clipped by 7 bases and J by 0 bases, with 13 bases between them.

The chain carries TRBV6-2 or TRBV6-3 and TRBJ1-1; maybe TRBD1 (6 bases). This CDR3 comprises 11 residues. Looked up from germline, CDR1 is MNHEY and CDR2 is SVGEGT. Trimming took 6 bases from V and 8 from J, leaving 10 bases between them. This CDR3 reads CASSQGREAFF. The CDR3, as DNA: TGTGCCAGCAGCCAGGGGCGCGAAGCTTTCTTT.

This sequence joins TRBV21-1 and TRBJ1-3; whether TRBD1, the table's D call, matches the DNA was not checked. TRBV21-1 constitutes a pseudogene. CDR3 length: 16 residues. CDR3 residues: CASSSWTAYSGNTIYF. DNA for the CDR3: TGTGCCAGCAGCTCCTGGACAGCTTACTCTGGAAACACCATATATTTT.

V usage is TRBV27 and J usage is TRBJ2-7; TRBD1 matches at 8 bases. V was clipped by 4 bases and J by 0 bases; unmatched bases: 2. CDR1 MNHEY and CDR2 SMNVEV come from the germline V gene (reference sequence). This CDR3 is 14 amino acids long. The CDR3: CASSSTGASYEQYF. The CDR3 DNA reads as TGTGCCAGCAGTTCGACAGGGGCCTCCTACGAGCAGTACTTC.

This chain links TRBV5-1 with TRBJ1-5; 7 nucleotides match TRBD1. The V gene end was trimmed by 0 bases and the J gene end by 6 bases; junction bases not matched to a gene: 6. From germline, CDR1 is SGHRS and CDR2 YFSETQ. The CDR3 loop spans 15 amino acids. In DNA form, the CDR3 reads TGCGCCAGCAGCTTGGGGGCAGGGGGTTCTCAGCCCCAGCATTTT. Residues: CASSLGAGGSQPQHF.